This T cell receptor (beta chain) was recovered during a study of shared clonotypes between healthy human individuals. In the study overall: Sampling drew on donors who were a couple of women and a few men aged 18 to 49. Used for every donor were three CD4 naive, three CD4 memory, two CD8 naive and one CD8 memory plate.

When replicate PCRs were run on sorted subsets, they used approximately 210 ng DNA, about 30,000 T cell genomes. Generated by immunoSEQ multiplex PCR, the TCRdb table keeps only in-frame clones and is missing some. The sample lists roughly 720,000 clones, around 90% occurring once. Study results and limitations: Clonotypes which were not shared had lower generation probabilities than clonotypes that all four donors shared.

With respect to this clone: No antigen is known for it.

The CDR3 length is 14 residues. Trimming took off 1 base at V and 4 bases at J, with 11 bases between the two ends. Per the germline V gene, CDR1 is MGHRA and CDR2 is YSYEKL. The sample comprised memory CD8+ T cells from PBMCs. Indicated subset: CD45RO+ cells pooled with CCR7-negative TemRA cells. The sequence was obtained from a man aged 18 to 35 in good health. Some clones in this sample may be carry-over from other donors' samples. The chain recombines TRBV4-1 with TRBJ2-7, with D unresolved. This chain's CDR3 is CASSQVGKRYEQYF. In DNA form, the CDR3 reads TGCGCCAGCAGCCAAGTAGGGAAGAGGTACGAGCAGTACTTC.